Listed below are T cell receptor beta chains from one sample, sequenced in a study of response to subunit inactivated influenza vaccine. TCRdb reprocessed the RT-PCR reads with MiXCR, giving one entry per CDR3 protein. The sample gives under 850,000 distinct CDR3 sequences, less than 20% of which show up once; roughly 11% is in the top ten. Sequenced material: PBMCs from blood, taken less than 6 days after vaccination. These receptors were collected from a man aged 50 to 60 who received an inactivated influenza vaccine. Both conserved end residues are part of each CDR3. Each record gives: V gene, J gene, D gene, clone size, CDR3 protein, CDR3 DNA. A D gene is named only where the DNA matches it firmly. Size tells how often a clone was seen (once, few, many) or the class of an expanded clone, and some rows leave it out.

>TRBV4-2|TRBJ2-7|.|.
CASSQSEQGSYEQYF
TGTGCCAGCAGCCAATCGGAACAGGGTTCGTACGAGCAGTACTTC
>TRBV7-2|TRBJ1-2|.|.
CASTSDRSDYGYTF
TGTGCCAGCACCTCAGACAGATCTGACTATGGCTACACCTTC
>TRBV9|TRBJ1-6|.|.
CASSGGERSPLHF
TGTGCCAGCAGCGGGGGGGAACGTTCACCCCTCCACTTT
>TRBV7-9|TRBJ1-4|.|few
CASSLEGSGGSEKLFF
TGTGCCAGCAGCTTAGAAGGCAGTGGTGGAAGTGAAAAACTGTTTTTT
>TRBV30|TRBJ2-3|.|few
CAWSGGDTDTQYF
TGTGCCTGGAGTGGGGGAGACACAGATACGCAGTATTTT
>TRBV20-1|TRBJ1-6|.|.
CSAGGSPNSPLHF
TGCAGTGCAGGAGGATCCCCGAATTCACCCCTCCACTTT
>TRBV5-1|TRBJ2-3|TRBD2|few
CASSRWTSGTDTQYF
TGCGCCAGCAGCCGCTGGACTAGCGGCACAGATACGCAGTATTTT
>TRBV7-9|TRBJ2-3|.|.
CASSLFYSRDGDTQYF
TGTGCCAGCAGCTTATTTTATTCCAGGGATGGCGATACGCAGTATTTT
>TRBV4-3|TRBJ2-5|TRBD2|many
CASSQDGGGQETQYF
TGCGCCAGCAGCCAAGACGGGGGGGGCCAAGAGACCCAGTACTTC
>TRBV20-1|TRBJ1-5|.|few
CSARSGRRVGQPQHF
TGCAGTGCTAGATCCGGACGGAGGGTAGGGCAGCCCCAGCATTTT
>TRBV4-3|TRBJ2-4|.|few
CASSQDTTGLAKNIQYF
TGCGCCAGCAGCCAAGATACGACAGGTCTAGCCAAAAACATTCAGTACTTC
>TRBV3-1|TRBJ2-7|TRBD1|once
CASSQTGTGAWYEQYF
TGTGCCAGCAGCCAGACCGGGACAGGGGCTTGGTACGAGCAGTACTTC
>TRBV11-2|TRBJ1-2|.|few
CASSLPGGESYTF
TGTGCCAGCAGCTTGCCTGGAGGGGAAAGCTACACCTTC
>TRBV29-1|TRBJ2-1|TRBD2|many
CSVSRAGGPNEQFF
TGCAGCGTTTCCAGGGCGGGGGGGCCGAATGAGCAGTTCTTC
>TRBV18|TRBJ2-1|TRBD1|few
CASSHGQDKKQFF
TGTGCCAGCTCACACGGACAGGATAAGAAACAGTTCTTC
>TRBV4-3|TRBJ1-2|.|.
CASSQGRGRTYGYTF
TGCGCCAGCAGCCAGGGCCGCGGCAGAACCTATGGCTACACCTTC
>TRBV19|TRBJ2-1|TRBD1|.
CASSIPGTAEPQLF
TGTGCCAGTAGTATCCCCGGGACAGCGGAGCCCCAACTCTTC
>TRBV5-1|TRBJ2-7|.|.
CASSIGIGEQYF
TGCGCCAGCAGCATCGGCATCGGCGAGCAGTACTTC
>TRBV28|TRBJ2-7|.|few
CASSLRRKYEQYF
TGTGCCAGCAGTTTGAGACGGAAATACGAGCAGTACTTC
>TRBV7-2|TRBJ2-5|.|few
CASSPQGLRRQETQYF
TGTGCCAGCAGTCCGCAGGGTTTGCGGCGTCAAGAGACCCAGTACTTC
>TRBV5-1|TRBJ2-3|TRBD1|.
CASSRDRRDTDTQYF
TGCGCCAGCAGCCGGGACAGAAGGGACACAGATACGCAGTATTTT
>TRBV7-2|TRBJ2-2|.|few
CASSPRDRTGELFF
TGTGCCAGCAGCCCCAGGGATAGAACCGGGGAGCTGTTTTTT
>TRBV20-1|TRBJ2-4|.|.
CSARETGNIQYF
TGCAGTGCTAGAGAGACAGGAAACATTCAGTACTTC
>TRBV24-1|TRBJ2-3|TRBD2|.
CATSDLSGSGTDTQYF
TGTGCCACCAGTGATCTGAGCGGGAGTGGAACAGATACGCAGTATTTT
>TRBV12-3/TRBV12-4|TRBJ2-2|TRBD1|few
CASRRTGGANGELFF
TGTGCCAGCAGGAGGACAGGGGGCGCGAACGGGGAGCTGTTTTTT
>TRBV6-2/TRBV6-3|TRBJ2-4|.|.
CASNSLTGPLAKNIQYF
TGTGCCAGCAATAGCCTTACAGGTCCTTTAGCCAAAAACATTCAGTACTTC
>TRBV20-1|TRBJ1-1|TRBD1|.
CSARRDRASEAFF
TGCAGTGCTAGACGGGACAGGGCTTCTGAAGCTTTCTTT
>TRBV29-1|TRBJ2-3|TRBD2|few
CSEVLAGGGDTQYF
TGCAGCGAAGTTCTAGCGGGGGGCGGGGATACGCAGTATTTT
>TRBV6-2/TRBV6-3|TRBJ2-4|TRBD2|many
CASSYPSRELNGIQYF
TGTGCCAGCAGTTACCCATCGCGGGAGCTTAACGGCATTCAGTACTTC
>TRBV12-3/TRBV12-4|TRBJ1-1|.|.
CASTNRVLNTEAFF
TGTGCCAGCACCAATCGGGTGCTGAACACTGAAGCTTTCTTT
>TRBV6-1|TRBJ2-1|.|many
CASQESGPTYNEQFF
TGTGCCAGTCAGGAGAGCGGGCCAACCTACAATGAGCAGTTCTTC
>TRBV5-1|TRBJ2-5|.|.
CASSPMINRAGETQYF
TGCGCCAGCAGCCCTATGATTAACAGGGCCGGGGAGACCCAGTACTTC
>TRBV10-1|TRBJ2-3|.|many
CASSERGVRDTQYF
TGCGCCAGCAGTGAAAGGGGCGTCAGGGATACGCAGTATTTT
>TRBV7-8|TRBJ2-3|TRBD2|.
CASSLWSGGAADTQYF
TGTGCCAGCAGCTTATGGAGCGGGGGGGCCGCAGATACGCAGTATTTT
>TRBV6-5|TRBJ1-1|.|.
CASRGDPGGAFF
TGTGCCAGCAGGGGGGACCCCGGGGGAGCTTTCTTT
>TRBV5-1|TRBJ2-5|.|.
CASSLDMVNQETQYF
TGCGCCAGCAGCTTGGACATGGTGAACCAAGAGACCCAGTACTTC
>TRBV12-3/TRBV12-4|TRBJ1-5|.|few
CASSLNSGSNQPQHF
TGTGCCAGCAGTTTAAACAGCGGGAGCAATCAGCCCCAGCATTTT
>TRBV18|TRBJ1-5|.|.
CASSLQGIDQPQHF
TGTGCCAGCTCACTTCAGGGAATCGATCAGCCCCAGCATTTT
>TRBV20-1|TRBJ2-3|.|few
CSAYKGGRGTDTQYF
TGCAGTGCTTATAAGGGTGGGAGGGGGACAGATACGCAGTATTTT
>TRBV10-3|TRBJ1-1|.|.
CAISESGDGRTEAFF
TGTGCCATCAGTGAGTCTGGCGACGGTCGGACTGAAGCTTTCTTT
>TRBV7-3|TRBJ2-3|.|.
CASSFSLTDTQYF
TGTGCCAGCAGCTTTAGCCTCACAGATACGCAGTATTTT
>TRBV28|TRBJ2-7|.|few
CASTGTGTYEQYF
TGTGCCAGTACGGGAACAGGTACCTACGAGCAGTACTTC
>TRBV18|TRBJ2-3|TRBD1|.
CASSRDRNTQYF
TGTGCCAGCTCCCGGGACAGAAATACGCAGTATTTT
>TRBV13|TRBJ2-3|.|.
CASTTEGDTQYF
TGTGCCAGCACGACCGAGGGGGATACGCAGTATTTT
>TRBV2|TRBJ2-7|TRBD2|few
CASTAGVGIYEQYF
TGTGCCAGTACGGCGGGGGTCGGCATCTACGAGCAGTACTTC
>TRBV4-3|TRBJ1-6|.|.
CAISLNPVGDSPLHF
TGCGCCATCAGCCTGAATCCGGTTGGTGATTCACCCCTCCACTTT
>TRBV20-1|TRBJ2-5|.|few
CSARDPGLGETQYF
TGCAGTGCTAGAGACCCGGGACTTGGAGAGACCCAGTACTTC
>TRBV6-2/TRBV6-3|TRBJ2-2|.|many
CASSNPDRPGELFF
TGTGCCAGCAGCAACCCAGACAGGCCCGGGGAGCTGTTTTTT
>TRBV11-2|TRBJ2-3|.|few
CASSLPPPTDPSTDTQYF
TGTGCCAGCAGCCTACCCCCCCCGACAGACCCTTCCACAGATACGCAGTATTTT
>TRBV5-1|TRBJ2-7|TRBD1|.
CASSTTGQKPDEQYF
TGCGCCAGCAGCACTACGGGACAGAAGCCCGACGAGCAGTACTTC
>TRBV7-9|TRBJ2-1|.|.
CASSLWRASYNEQFF
TGTGCCAGCAGCTTATGGAGGGCCTCCTACAATGAGCAGTTCTTC
>TRBV15|TRBJ2-5|TRBD1|once
CATSRGPGQGQETQYF
TGTGCCACCAGCAGAGGGCCGGGACAGGGGCAAGAGACCCAGTACTTC
>TRBV30|TRBJ1-5|.|.
CAWSSQGNQPQHF
TGTGCCTGGAGTTCCCAGGGAAATCAGCCCCAGCATTTT
>TRBV5-5|TRBJ2-3|.|many
CASSLVQIGTDTQYF
TGTGCCAGCAGCTTGGTGCAGATTGGCACAGATACGCAGTATTTT
>TRBV11-2|TRBJ2-1|.|.
CASSLDRWQGPYNEQFF
TGTGCCAGCAGCTTAGATCGGTGGCAGGGGCCCTACAATGAGCAGTTCTTC
>TRBV7-2|TRBJ2-7|TRBD1|few
CASRRQGGTSYEQYF
TGTGCCAGCAGACGACAGGGGGGGACCTCCTACGAGCAGTACTTC
>TRBV3-1|TRBJ2-3|TRBD2|.
CASSPRLSGSTDTQYF
TGTGCCAGCAGCCCCCGACTTAGCGGGAGTACCGATACGCAGTATTTT
>TRBV7-2|TRBJ2-7|.|.
CATYLSYEQYF
TGTGCCACCTACCTCTCCTACGAGCAGTACTTC
>TRBV18|TRBJ2-5|TRBD2|many
CASSPTSGSETQYF
TGTGCCAGCAGCCCGACTAGCGGGAGTGAGACCCAGTACTTC